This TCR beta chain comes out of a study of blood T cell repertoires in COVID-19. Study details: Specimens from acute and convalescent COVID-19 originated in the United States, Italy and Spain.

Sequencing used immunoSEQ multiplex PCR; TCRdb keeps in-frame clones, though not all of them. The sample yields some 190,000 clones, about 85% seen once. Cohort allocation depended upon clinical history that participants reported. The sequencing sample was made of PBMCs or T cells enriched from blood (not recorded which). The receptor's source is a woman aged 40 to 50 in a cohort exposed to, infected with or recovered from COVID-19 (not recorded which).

CDR3: CASRAGGDGDSFEAFF. The CDR3 DNA is TGTGCCAGCAGGGCTGGGGGGGACGGAGACTCTTTTGAAGCTTTCTTT. The V and J genes are TRBV11-3 and TRBJ1-1, with D possibly matching TRBD1 (5 bases). Germline loops: CDR1 SGHNT, CDR2 YENEEA. The V end was cut by 6 bases, the J end by 7 bases, with 24 bases between. The CDR3 loop spans 16 amino acids.